The 15 T cell receptor beta chains presented below share a single source sample, sequenced in a study of cytotoxic CD8 clonotypes in ibrutinib-treated CLL (TCRdb year 2021). Library creation used the immunoSEQ multiplex PCR assay. This immuneACCESS table, as held by TCRdb, lists in-frame sequences with V and J called but not all clones. Of the missing ones, under half trace to an unresolved V gene in checked studies; the others have no known cause. The sample table lists fewer than 150,000 clones, around 80% of them with a count of one. The ten biggest clones cover about 3.3% of the sample. What the time point label conveys for this sample: approximately 25 months on ibrutinib. The specimen was PBMCs, collected after 24 months of ibrutinib treatment. These receptors were obtained from a human donor with chronic lymphocytic leukemia.

About this clone itself: Other DNA sequences in the sample encode the same CDR3. The chain joins TRBV27 to TRBJ2-2; D unresolved. This CDR3 spans 14 amino acids. Trimming stripped 2 bases from V and 2 bases from J, with 6 bases between. Germline CDR1 MNHEY, CDR2 SMNVEV (reference sequence). The CDR3 reads CASSLVTNTGELFF. The CDR3 DNA reads TGTGCCAGCAGTTTAGTCACCAACACCGGGGAGCTGTTTTTT.

The V and J genes are TRBV10-3 and TRBJ2-5, with D unclear. V was trimmed by 6 bases and J by 1 base, leaving 6 bases between them. This CDR3 comprises 12 residues. Germline V CDR1 and CDR2: ENHRY, SYGVKD. The CDR3 sequence is CAIRGSQETQYF. CDR3 sequence (DNA): TGTGCCATCAGGGGTTCCCAAGAGACCCAGTACTTC.

The V gene is TRBV18, the J gene TRBJ2-1; D gene uncertain. The CDR3 is 15 residues long. The V end lost 2 bases, the J end lost 6 bases, and 14 bases lay between the germline ends. Germline V gene lookup returns CDR1 KGHSH and CDR2 LQKENI. In nucleotides, the CDR3 is TGTGCCAGCTCACCAAGGCCCCAGCTGGTCAATGAGCAGTTCTTC. Translating it yields CASSPRPQLVNEQFF. The whole variable domain, filled in from reference TRBV18 and TRBJ2-1, reads NAGVMQNPRHLVRRRGQEARLRCSPMKGHSHVYWYRQLPEEGLKFMVYLQKENIIDESGMPKERFSAEFPKEGPSILRIQQVVRGDSAAYFCASSPRPQLVNEQFFGPGTRLTVL.

This clone was recorded a few times. V and J are TRBV11-2 and TRBJ2-7; D may be TRBD2 (5 bases). In germline, CDR1 is SGHAT, CDR2 FQNNGV. The CDR3 covers 16 residues. The ends were cut back, 5 bases at V and 4 bases at J, with 21 bases in the middle. The CDR3 DNA reads TGTGCCAGCAGCCCCGTGGGTAGGACGGGGAGTTACGAGCAGTACTTC. Residues: CASSPVGRTGSYEQYF. The complete variable domain, with remaining parts taken from reference TRBV11-2 and TRBJ2-7, reads EAGVAQSPRYKIIEKRQSVAFWCNPISGHATLYWYQQILGQGPKLLIQFQNNGVVDDSQLPKDRFSAERLKGVDSTLKIQPAKLEDSAVYLCASSPVGRTGSYEQYFGPGTRLTVT.

The chain carries TRBV9 and TRBJ2-3; maybe TRBD1 (6 bases). Between the trimmed V and J ends, which lost 5 bases and 4 bases, there was a span of 11 bases. Germline V gene sequence: CDR1 SGDLS, CDR2 YYNGEE. The CDR3 spans 13 residues. CDR3 sequence reads: CASRGARSDTQYF. The DNA of the CDR3 is TGTGCCAGCAGGGGGGCTCGGTCAGATACGCAGTATTTT.

The chain is built from TRBV7-2 and TRBJ2-5, with 8 bases identical to TRBD2. With V trimmed by 5 bases and J by 5 bases, 7 bases remained unmatched. The CDR3 is made up of 14 amino acids. The germline CDR1 and CDR2 sequences are SGHTA and FQGNSA. CDR3 sequence (DNA): TGTGCCAGCAGCCAGGGACTAGTGGGGGAGACCCAGTACTTC. Amino acids: CASSQGLVGETQYF.

V gene TRBV27 combines with J gene TRBJ2-3; TRBD2 aligns across 8 bases. After removal of 3 bases from V and 6 bases from J, the junction contained 11 bases not matched to a gene. This CDR3 has 16 residues. The germline gives CDR1 MNHEY, CDR2 SMNVEV (reference sequence). The CDR3 protein is CASSFSAGGLLDTQYF. The CDR3 DNA reads TGTGCCAGCAGTTTTTCCGCGGGGGGCCTCCTGGATACGCAGTATTTT.

V is TRBV6-5 and J is TRBJ2-1; 9 positions match TRBD1. The CDR3 loop spans 15 amino acids. Trimming cost V 6 bases and J 8 bases; bases outside gene matches: 11. Germline CDR1 reads MNHEY; CDR2 reads SVGAGI. DNA for the CDR3: TGTGCCAGCAGCCCAAGGGGACAGGGCTTCGATGAGCAGTTCTTC. Its protein is CASSPRGQGFDEQFF.

This rearrangement joins TRBV7-8 to TRBJ1-2; TRBD1 is a possible D gene (5 bases). CDR1 is SGHVS, CDR2 FQNEAQ, per germline. The CDR3 is 12 residues long. Trimming shortened V by 5 bases and J by 8 bases, and 12 bases separated the two germline ends. CDR3 sequence (DNA): TGTGCCAGCAGCCCAGGGACGCCCGGCTACACCTTC. It is translated as CASSPGTPGYTF.

CDR3 in DNA: TGTGCCAGACAAACCGGGACAGGGTATGGCTACACCTTC. It is translated as CARQTGTGYGYTF. The chain combines TRBV5-3 with TRBJ1-2, with TRBD1 matching 9 bases. TRBV5-3 has ORF status, its function being uncertain. Trimming took 7 bases from V and 5 from J; bases not matched to a gene: 6. This CDR3 is built from 13 residues.

This clone showed up just once. V gene TRBV27 combines with J gene TRBJ2-3; the match to TRBD1 covers 7 bases. Germline V gives CDR1 MNHEY, CDR2 SMNVEV (reference sequence). V was clipped by 3 bases and J by 3 bases; unmatched bases: 3. The CDR3 loop spans 14 amino acids. CDR3 nucleotide sequence: TGTGCCAGCAGTTTTAGCAGGGGGACAGATACGCAGTATTTT. Encoded protein: CASSFSRGTDTQYF.

V and J are TRBV10-3 and TRBJ2-5; D remains ambiguous. The ends were cut back, 3 bases at V and 0 bases at J, with 5 bases in the middle. The CDR3 loop spans 13 amino acids. Germline V CDR1 and CDR2: ENHRY, SYGVKD. The CDR3, as DNA: TGTGCCATCAGTGACAGGAACCAAGAGACCCAGTACTTC. Translated: CAISDRNQETQYF.

The chain joins TRBV6-5 to TRBJ1-5; D may be TRBD1 (5 bases). Per the germline V gene, CDR1 is MNHEY and CDR2 is SVGAGI. The length of the CDR3 is 14 residues. V lost 0 bases, J lost 8 bases, and 11 bases lay in between. The CDR3 DNA is TGTGCCAGCAGTTACTCGAAACGGGGGAAGCCCCAGCATTTT. Its protein is CASSYSKRGKPQHF.

This chain joins TRBV30 and TRBJ1-2, with D unresolved. Germline V gives CDR1 GTSNPN, CDR2 SVGIG (reference sequence). Trimming removed 3 bases at V and 7 bases at J, with 15 bases between. The CDR3 has 13 amino acids. Here the CDR3 reads CAWRPLQATGYTF. CDR3 sequence (DNA): TGTGCCTGGAGACCATTACAAGCAACTGGCTACACCTTC.

The gene calls are TRBV29-1 and TRBJ1-1; D might be TRBD1 (5 bases). V lost 7 bases and J 5 bases, leaving 17 bases between the germline ends. The CDR3 loop spans 13 amino acids. Germline V lookup: CDR1 SQVTM, CDR2 ANQGSEA. The CDR3 region has the DNA TGCAGCGAGGGTGGGGCTCTGGGGACTGAAGCTTTCTTT. As protein: CSEGGALGTEAFF.